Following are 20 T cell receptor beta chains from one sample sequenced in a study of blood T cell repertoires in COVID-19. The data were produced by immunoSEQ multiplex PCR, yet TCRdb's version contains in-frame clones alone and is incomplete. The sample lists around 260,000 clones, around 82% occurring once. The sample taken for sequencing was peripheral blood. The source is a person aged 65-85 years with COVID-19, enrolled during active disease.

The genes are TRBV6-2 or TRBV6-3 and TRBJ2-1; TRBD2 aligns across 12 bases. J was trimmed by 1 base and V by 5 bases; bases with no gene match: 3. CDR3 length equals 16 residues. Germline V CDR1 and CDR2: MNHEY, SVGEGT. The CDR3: CASSTGLAGSYNEQFF. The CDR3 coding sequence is TGTGCCAGCAGTACCGGACTAGCGGGATCCTACAATGAGCAGTTCTTC.

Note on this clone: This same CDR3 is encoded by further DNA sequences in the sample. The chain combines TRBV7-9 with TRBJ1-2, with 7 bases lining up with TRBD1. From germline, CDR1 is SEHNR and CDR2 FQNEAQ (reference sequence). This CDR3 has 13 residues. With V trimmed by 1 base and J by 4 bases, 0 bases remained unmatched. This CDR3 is CASSLDRGYGYTF. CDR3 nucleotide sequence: TGTGCCAGCAGCTTAGACAGGGGCTATGGCTACACCTTC.

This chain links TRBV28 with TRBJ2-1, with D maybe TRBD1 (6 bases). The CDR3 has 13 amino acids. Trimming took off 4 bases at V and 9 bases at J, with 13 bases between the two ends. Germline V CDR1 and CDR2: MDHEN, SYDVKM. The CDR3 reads CASSWRSGVEQFF. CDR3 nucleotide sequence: TGTGCCAGCAGTTGGAGGTCAGGGGTTGAGCAGTTCTTC.

CDR3 DNA: TGTGCCAGCAGCTTCCTTGGACTAGCGGGGGACGAGCAGTACTTC. As protein: CASSFLGLAGDEQYF. This sequence joins TRBV7-3 and TRBJ2-7; 13 positions agree with TRBD2. The CDR3 is 15 amino acids. Germline CDR1 SGHTA, CDR2 FQGTGA. Trimming took 3 bases from V and 5 from J; bases not matched to a gene: 4.

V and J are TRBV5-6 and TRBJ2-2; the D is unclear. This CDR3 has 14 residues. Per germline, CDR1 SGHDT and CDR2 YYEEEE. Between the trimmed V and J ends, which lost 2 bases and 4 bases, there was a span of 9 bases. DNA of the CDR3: TGTGCCAGCAGCTTCTTAGCCTTCACCGGGGAGCTGTTTTTT. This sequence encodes CASSFLAFTGELFF.

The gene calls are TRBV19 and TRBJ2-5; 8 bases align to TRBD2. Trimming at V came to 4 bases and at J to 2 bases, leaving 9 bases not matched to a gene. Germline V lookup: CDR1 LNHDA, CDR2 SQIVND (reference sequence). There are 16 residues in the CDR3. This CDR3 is CASSTQAGGMQETQYF. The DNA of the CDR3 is TGTGCCAGTAGTACTCAGGCGGGAGGTATGCAAGAGACCCAGTACTTC. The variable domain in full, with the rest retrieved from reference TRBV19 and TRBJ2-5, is DGGITQSPKYLFRKEGQNVTLSCEQNLNHDAMYWYRQDPGQGLRLIYYSQIVNDFQKGDIAEGYSVSREKKESFPLTVTSAQKNPTAFYLCASSTQAGGMQETQYFGPGTRLLVL.

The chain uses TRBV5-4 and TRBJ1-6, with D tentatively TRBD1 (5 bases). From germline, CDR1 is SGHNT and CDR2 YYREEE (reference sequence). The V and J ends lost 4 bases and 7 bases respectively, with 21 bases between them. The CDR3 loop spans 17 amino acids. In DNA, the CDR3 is TGTGCCAGCAGCCCAGACTCTGGAGGTGGGGGGAATTCACCCCTCCACTTT. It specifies CASSPDSGGGGNSPLHF.

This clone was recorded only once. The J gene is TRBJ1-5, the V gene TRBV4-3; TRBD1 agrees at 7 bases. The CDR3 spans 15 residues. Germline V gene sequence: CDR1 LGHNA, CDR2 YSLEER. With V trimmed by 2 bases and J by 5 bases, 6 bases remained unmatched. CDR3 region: CASSQSWTGDQPQHF. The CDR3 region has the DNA TGCGCCAGCAGCCAATCCTGGACAGGTGATCAGCCCCAGCATTTT.

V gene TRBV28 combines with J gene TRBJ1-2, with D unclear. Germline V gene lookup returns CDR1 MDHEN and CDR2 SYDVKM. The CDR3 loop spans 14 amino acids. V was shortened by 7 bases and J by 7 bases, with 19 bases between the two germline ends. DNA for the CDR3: TGTGCCAGCAAAAGAACCCTACCAGAGGGTGGCTACACCTTC. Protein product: CASKRTLPEGGYTF.

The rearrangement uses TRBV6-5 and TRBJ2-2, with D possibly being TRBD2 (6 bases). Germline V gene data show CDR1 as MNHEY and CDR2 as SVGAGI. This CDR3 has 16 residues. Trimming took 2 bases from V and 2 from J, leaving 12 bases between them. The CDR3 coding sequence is TGTGCCAGCAGTTACACGGCGGGACTTAACACCGGGGAGCTGTTTTTT. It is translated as CASSYTAGLNTGELFF.

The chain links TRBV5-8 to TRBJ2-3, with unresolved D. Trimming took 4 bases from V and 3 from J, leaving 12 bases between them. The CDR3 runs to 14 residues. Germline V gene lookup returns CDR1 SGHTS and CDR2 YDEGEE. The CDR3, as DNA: TGTGCCAGCAGCGTCAGCCTAGGTACAGATACGCAGTATTTT. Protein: CASSVSLGTDTQYF.

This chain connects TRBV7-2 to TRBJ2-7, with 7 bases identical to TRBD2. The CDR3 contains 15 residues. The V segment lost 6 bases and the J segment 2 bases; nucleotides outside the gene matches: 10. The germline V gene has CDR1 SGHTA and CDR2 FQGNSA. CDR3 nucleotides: TGTGCCAGCAGTGATTTCGGGCTAGCGGCCTACGAGCAGTACTTC. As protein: CASSDFGLAAYEQYF.

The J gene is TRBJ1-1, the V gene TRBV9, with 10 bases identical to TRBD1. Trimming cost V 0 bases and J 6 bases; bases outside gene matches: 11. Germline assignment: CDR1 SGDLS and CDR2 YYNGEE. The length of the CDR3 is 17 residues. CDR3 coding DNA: TGTGCCAGCAGCGTAGCTATCCTAGGGACAGGGGACCCTGAAGCTTTCTTT. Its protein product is CASSVAILGTGDPEAFF.

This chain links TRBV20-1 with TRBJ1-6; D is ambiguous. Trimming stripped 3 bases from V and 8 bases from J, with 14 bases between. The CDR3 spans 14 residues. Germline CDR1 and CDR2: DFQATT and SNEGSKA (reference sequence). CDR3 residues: CSASGIQRDSPLHF. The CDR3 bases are TGCAGTGCTAGTGGAATCCAAAGAGATTCACCCCTCCACTTT.

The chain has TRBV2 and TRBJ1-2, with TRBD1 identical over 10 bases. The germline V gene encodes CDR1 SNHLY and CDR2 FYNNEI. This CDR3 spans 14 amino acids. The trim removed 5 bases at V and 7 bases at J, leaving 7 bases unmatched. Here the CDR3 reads CASSTGTGVSGYTF. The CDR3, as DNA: TGTGCCAGCAGTACCGGGACAGGGGTTTCTGGCTACACCTTC.

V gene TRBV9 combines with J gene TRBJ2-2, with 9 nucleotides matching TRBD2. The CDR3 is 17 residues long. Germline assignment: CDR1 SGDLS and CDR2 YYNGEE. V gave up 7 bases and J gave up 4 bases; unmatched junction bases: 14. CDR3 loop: CASSPLGAGGRTGELFF. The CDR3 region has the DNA TGTGCCAGCTCACCCTTGGGGGCGGGGGGGCGCACCGGGGAGCTGTTTTTT.

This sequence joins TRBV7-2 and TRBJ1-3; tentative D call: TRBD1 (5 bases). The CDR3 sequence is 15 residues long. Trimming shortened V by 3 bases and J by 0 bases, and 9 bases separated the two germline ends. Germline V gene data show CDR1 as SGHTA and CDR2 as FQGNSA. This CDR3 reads CASSFLDSSGNTIYF. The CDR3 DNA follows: TGTGCCAGCAGCTTCTTAGACAGCTCTGGAAACACCATATATTTT.

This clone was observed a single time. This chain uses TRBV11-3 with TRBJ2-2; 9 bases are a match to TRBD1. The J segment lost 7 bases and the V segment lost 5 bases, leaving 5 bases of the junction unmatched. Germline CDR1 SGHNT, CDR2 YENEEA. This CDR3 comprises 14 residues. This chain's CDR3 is CASSPTGGIGELFF. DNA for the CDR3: TGTGCCAGCAGCCCGACAGGGGGGATCGGGGAGCTGTTTTTT. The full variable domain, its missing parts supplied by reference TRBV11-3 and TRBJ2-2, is EAGVVQSPRYKIIEKKQPVAFWCNPISGHNTLYWYLQNLGQGPELLIRYENEEAVDDSQLPKDRFSAERLKGVDSTLKIQPAELGDSAVYLCASSPTGGIGELFFGEGSRLTVL.

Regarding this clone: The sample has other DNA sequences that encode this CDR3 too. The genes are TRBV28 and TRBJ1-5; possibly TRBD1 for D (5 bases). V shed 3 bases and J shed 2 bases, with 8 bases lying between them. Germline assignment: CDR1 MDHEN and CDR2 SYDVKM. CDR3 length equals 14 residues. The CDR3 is CASSFWGGNQPQHF. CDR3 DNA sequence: TGTGCCAGCAGTTTTTGGGGCGGCAATCAGCCCCAGCATTTT. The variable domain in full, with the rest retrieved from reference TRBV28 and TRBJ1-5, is DVKVTQSSRYLVKRTGEKVFLECVQDMDHENMFWYRQDPGLGLRLIYFSYDVKMKEKGDIPEGYSVSREKKERFSLILESASTNQTSMYLCASSFWGGNQPQHFGDGTRLSIL.

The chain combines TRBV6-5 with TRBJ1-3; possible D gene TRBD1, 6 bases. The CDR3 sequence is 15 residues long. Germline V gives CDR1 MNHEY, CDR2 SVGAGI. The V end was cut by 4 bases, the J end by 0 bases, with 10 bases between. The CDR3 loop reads CASSSTGFSGNTIYF. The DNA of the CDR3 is TGTGCCAGCAGTTCGACAGGTTTCTCTGGAAACACCATATATTTT.